The clone carrying this T cell receptor (beta chain) was seen repeatedly, ten times or more. The antigen is unknown. RNA transcripts gave rise to amplified TCR beta CDR3 regions. RT-PCR in the first round (using the HTBI primer set) targeted the TCR CDR3. TCRdb recomputed calls from the multiplex PCR reads with MiXCR, one row per CDR3 protein. The sample has hundreds of thousands of distinct CDR3 sequences; roughly 15% are singletons. This sample is drawn from a study of T cells in Graves' hyperthyroidism and ophthalmopathy. Turning to the study itself: Staff took peripheral blood when the initial diagnosis was made, before any treatment began.

Those patients with uncontrolled infection, other autoimmune disease, pregnancy or lactation were excluded. Used for diagnoses were clinical symptoms, serum thyroxine and TRAb, thyroid ultrasound and orbital computed tomography. Study-wide results and limits: Separation of ophthalmopathy from stable hyperthyroidism was achieved by a 13 V-J model.

The CDR3 is made up of 12 amino acids. V was trimmed by 1 base and J by 7 bases, leaving 5 bases between them. CDR1 is MGHRA, CDR2 YSYEKL, per germline. This clonotype was obtained from a woman aged 18-30 years with Graves' ophthalmopathy. The chain has TRBV4-1 and TRBJ2-1, with D unclear. Sequencing was carried out using blood. Written as DNA, the CDR3 is TGCGCCAGCAGCCAAGTCGGTAATGAGCAGTTCTTC. Translating it yields CASSQVGNEQFF.